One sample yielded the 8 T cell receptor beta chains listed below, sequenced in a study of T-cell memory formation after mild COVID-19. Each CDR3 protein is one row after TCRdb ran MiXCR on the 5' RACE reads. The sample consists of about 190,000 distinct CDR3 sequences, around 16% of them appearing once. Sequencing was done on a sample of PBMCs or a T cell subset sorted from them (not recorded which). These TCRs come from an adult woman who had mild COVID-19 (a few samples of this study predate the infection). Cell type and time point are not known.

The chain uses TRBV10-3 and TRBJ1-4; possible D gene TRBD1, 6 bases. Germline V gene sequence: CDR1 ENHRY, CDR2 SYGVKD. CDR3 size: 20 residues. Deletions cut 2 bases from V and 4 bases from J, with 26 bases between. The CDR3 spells CAISEAPQGTPTRDNEKLFF. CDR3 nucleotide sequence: TGTGCCATCAGTGAGGCGCCCCAGGGGACTCCGACACGCGATAATGAAAAACTGTTTTTT.

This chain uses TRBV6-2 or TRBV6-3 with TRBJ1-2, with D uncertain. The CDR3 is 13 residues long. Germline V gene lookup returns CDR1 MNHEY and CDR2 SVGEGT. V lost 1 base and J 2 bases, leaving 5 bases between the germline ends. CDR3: CASSYYPNYGYTF. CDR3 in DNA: TGTGCCAGCAGTTACTATCCAAACTATGGCTACACCTTC.

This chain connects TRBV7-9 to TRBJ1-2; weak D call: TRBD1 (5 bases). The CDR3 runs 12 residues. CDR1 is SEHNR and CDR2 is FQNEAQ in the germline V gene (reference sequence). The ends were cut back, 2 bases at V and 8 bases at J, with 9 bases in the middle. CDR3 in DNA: TGTGCCAGCAGCTTATCTGGGGCGGGCTACACCTTC. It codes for CASSLSGAGYTF. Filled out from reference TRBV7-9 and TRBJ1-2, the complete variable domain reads DTGVSQNPRHKITKRGQNVTFRCDPISEHNRLYWYRQTLGQGPEFLTYFQNEAQLEKSRLLSDRFSAERPKGSFSTLEIQRTEQGDSAMYLCASSLSGAGYTFGSGTRLTVV.

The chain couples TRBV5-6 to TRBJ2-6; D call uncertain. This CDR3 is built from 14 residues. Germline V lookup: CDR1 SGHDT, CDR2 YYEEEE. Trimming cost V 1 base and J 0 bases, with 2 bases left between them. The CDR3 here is CASSLLSGANVLTF. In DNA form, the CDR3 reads TGTGCCAGCAGCTTGCTCTCTGGGGCCAACGTCCTGACTTTC. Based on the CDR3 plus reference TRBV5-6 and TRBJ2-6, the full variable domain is DAGVTQSPTHLIKTRGQQVTLRCSPKSGHDTVSWYQQALGQGPQFIFQYYEEEERQRGNFPDRFSGHQFPNYSSELNVNALLLGDSALYLCASSLLSGANVLTFGAGSRLTVL.

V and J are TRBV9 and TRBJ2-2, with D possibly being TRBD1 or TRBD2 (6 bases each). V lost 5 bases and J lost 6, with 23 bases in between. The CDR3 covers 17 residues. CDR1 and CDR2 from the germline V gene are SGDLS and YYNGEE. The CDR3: CASSVVGGSLFPGELFF. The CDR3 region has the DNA TGTGCCAGCAGTGTCGTCGGGGGCTCCCTTTTCCCCGGGGAGCTGTTTTTT.

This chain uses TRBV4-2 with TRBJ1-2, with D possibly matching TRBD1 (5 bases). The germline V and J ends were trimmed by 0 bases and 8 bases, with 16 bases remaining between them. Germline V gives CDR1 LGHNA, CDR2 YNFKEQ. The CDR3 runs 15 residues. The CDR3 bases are TGTGCCAGCAGCCAAGACTTCGATTCGGGGCTCGGCTACACCTTC. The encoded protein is CASSQDFDSGLGYTF.

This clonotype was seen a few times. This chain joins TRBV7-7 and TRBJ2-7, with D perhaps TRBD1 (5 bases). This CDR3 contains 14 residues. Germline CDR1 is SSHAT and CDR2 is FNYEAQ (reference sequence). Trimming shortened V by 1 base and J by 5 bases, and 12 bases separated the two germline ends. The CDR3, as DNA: TGTGCCAGCAGCTTAGTCCCAGGGTCCCACGAGCAGTACTTC. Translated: CASSLVPGSHEQYF. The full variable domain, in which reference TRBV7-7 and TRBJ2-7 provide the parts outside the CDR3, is GAGVSQSPRYKVTKRGQDVTLRCDPISSHATLYWYQQALGQGPEFLTYFNYEAQPDKSGLPSDRFSAERPEGSISTLTIQRTEQRDSAMYRCASSLVPGSHEQYFGPGTRLTVT.

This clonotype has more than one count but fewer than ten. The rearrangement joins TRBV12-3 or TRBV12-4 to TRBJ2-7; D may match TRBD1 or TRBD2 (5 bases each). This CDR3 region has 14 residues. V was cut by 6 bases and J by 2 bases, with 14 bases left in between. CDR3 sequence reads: CASRPGTVAYEQYF. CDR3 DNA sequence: TGTGCCAGCAGGCCCGGGACGGTGGCCTACGAGCAGTACTTC.